This T cell receptor (beta chain) was retrieved from a study of cytomegalovirus exposure and HLA in healthy donors. Broader study findings: In a later analysis, V- and J-gene trimming of beta chains associated with a DCLRE1C missense variant, replicated independently. Later on, analysis showed that most CMV-associated TCR beta chains appeared to be HLA-restricted. As was reported, the HLA-A and HLA-B alleles of most subjects were accurately predicted from TCR beta sequences.

V was trimmed by 4 bases and J by 3 bases, leaving 13 bases between them. Germline V gene sequence: CDR1 MDHEN, CDR2 SYDVKM. The CDR3 has 14 residues. Concerning this clone: Its target is not known.

The PCR used 60 Vbeta and 13 Jbeta primers. TCRdb's copy holds only in-frame clones and misses some; the assay was immunoSEQ multiplex PCR. Among 250,000 to 350,000 clones listed, around 66% were seen once. Sequenced sample: PBMCs. This chain links TRBV28 with TRBJ2-7, with a possible D match to TRBD2 (5 bases). This clonotype originated in a female donor in good health and CMV-seronegative. The CDR3 protein is CASSSDSWGYEQYF. The DNA for the CDR3 is TGTGCCAGCAGTTCGGACTCTTGGGGCTACGAGCAGTACTTC. Full variable domain (rest looked up from reference TRBV28 and TRBJ2-7): DVKVTQSSRYLVKRTGEKVFLECVQDMDHENMFWYRQDPGLGLRLIYFSYDVKMKEKGDIPEGYSVSREKKERFSLILESASTNQTSMYLCASSSDSWGYEQYFGPGTRLTVT.